The TCR beta chain under discussion was sequenced for a study of Ad26.COV2.S vaccination and SARS-CoV-2 variants. Notes on the study in general: Reported post-vaccination CD8+ and CD4+ T cell responses to spike showed substantial breadth. TCR breadth and depth estimates may have understated total T cell responses.

V lost 0 bases and J lost 4, with 14 bases in between. Germline lookup yields CDR1 SGHRS and CDR2 YFSETQ. The CDR3 consists of 16 residues. Assay: immunoSEQ multiplex PCR; the TCRdb copy retains only in-frame clones and omits some. The sample consists of around 320,000 clones, roughly 84% of them appearing once. The treatment was: some 20 received Ad26.COV2.S at low or high dose, single or two shots; 5 received placebo; per-sample allocation not given. All samples were drawn on day 63, counting from the first vaccine or placebo injection. A remark on this clone: What it recognizes is unknown.

V gene TRBV5-1 combines with J gene TRBJ1-3; D unresolved. The sequence was collected from a person aged 18-60 years who received the Ad26.COV2.S COVID-19 vaccine or a placebo. This specimen was peripheral blood, taken in a trial of Ad26.COV2.S vaccine versus placebo. The CDR3 protein is CASSLGPVGQGNTIYF. CDR3 sequence (DNA): TGCGCCAGCAGCTTGGGGCCAGTCGGGCAAGGAAACACCATATATTTT.